The subject of this entry is one TCR beta chain. Its target is unknown. Other DNA sequences in the same sample also yield this CDR3. The source of the sample is a study of CD8+ T cells in alopecia areata. The CDR3 has 13 residues. Trimming removed 0 bases at V and 1 base at J, with 6 bases between. Germline CDR1 is GTSNPN and CDR2 is SVGIG (reference sequence). Extraction of RNA preceded its reverse transcription into cDNA, which served as the sequencing template. Sequencing used immunoSEQ multiplex PCR; TCRdb keeps in-frame clones, though not all of them. The sample holds fewer than 350,000 clones, roughly 60% seen once. The treatment denotes: oral pan-JAK inhibitor, 5-10 mg twice daily. Study observations and caveats: In scalp, tofacitinib significantly decreased clonality and expanded CD8+ clones among the top 100. Higher clonality than in normal scalp was seen in lesional scalp, especially alopecia totalis/universalis. Sequencing of scalp samples also includes resident alphabeta T cells from normal skin.

The input for sequencing was CD4+ T cells sorted from blood, taken at week 24, from a patient treated with tofacitinib. The sequence was collected from a human donor with alopecia areata. The V call is TRBV30, the J call TRBJ1-1; D is ambiguous. The CDR3 DNA reads as TGTGCCTGGAGTGTTGGTTCGAACACTGAAGCTTTCTTT. Residues: CAWSVGSNTEAFF. The entire variable domain, with the rest obtained from reference TRBV30 and TRBJ1-1, is as follows: SQTIHQWPATLVQPVGSPLSLECTVEGTSNPNLYWYRQAAGRGLQLLFYSVGIGQISSEVPQNLSASRPQDRQFILSSKKLLLSDSGFYLCAWSVGSNTEAFFGQGTRLTVV.